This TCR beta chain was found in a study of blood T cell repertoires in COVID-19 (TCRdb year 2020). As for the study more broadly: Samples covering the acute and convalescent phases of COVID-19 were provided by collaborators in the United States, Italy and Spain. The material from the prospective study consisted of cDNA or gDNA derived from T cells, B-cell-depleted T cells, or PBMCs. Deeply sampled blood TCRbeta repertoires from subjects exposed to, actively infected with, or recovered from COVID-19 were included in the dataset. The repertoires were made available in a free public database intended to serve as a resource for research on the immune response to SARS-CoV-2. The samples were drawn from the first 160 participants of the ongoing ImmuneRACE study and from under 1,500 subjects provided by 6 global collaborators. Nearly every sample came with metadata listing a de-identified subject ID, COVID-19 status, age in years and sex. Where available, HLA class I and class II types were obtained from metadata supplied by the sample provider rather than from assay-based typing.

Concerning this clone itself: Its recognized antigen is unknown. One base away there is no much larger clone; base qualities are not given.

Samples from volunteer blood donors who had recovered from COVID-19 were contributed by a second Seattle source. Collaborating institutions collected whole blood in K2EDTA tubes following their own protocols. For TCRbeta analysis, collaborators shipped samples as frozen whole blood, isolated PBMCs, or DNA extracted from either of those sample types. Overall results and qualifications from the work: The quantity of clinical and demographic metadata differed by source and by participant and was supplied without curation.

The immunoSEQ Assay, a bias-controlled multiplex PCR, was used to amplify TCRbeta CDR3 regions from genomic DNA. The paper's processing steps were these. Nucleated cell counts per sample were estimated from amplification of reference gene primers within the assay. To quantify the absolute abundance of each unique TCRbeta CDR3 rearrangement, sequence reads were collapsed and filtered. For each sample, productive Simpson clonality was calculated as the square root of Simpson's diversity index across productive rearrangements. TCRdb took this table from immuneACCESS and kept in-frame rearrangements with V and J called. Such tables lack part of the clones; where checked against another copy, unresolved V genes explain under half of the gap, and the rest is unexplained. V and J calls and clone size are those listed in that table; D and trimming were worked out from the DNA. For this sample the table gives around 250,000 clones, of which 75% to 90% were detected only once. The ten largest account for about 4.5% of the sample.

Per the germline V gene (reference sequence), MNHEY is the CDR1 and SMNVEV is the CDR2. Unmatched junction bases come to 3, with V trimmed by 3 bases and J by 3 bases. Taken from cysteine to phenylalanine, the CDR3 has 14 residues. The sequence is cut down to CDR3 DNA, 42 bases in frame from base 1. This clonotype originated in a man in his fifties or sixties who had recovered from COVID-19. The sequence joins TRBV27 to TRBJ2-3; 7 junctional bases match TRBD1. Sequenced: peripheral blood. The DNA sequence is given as TGTGCCAGCAGTTTCGACAGGGTTACAGATACGCAGTATTTT. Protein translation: CASSFDRVTDTQYF.